This T cell receptor (beta chain) was found in a study of cytomegalovirus exposure and HLA in healthy donors. Study as a whole: Unique TCR beta sequences numbering about 100 million came from 150 million to 200 million T cells in an earlier analysis. In an early release, HLA-typed donors contributed tens of millions of unique TCR sequences. The study, taken as a whole, reports: Likely technical artifact: a cluster of highly shared sequence variants. Association of 16,951 TCR beta sequences with HLA alleles was found at 0.05 false discovery rate in a later analysis.

Turning to this clone: Antigen: not known.

PCR employed 60 Vbeta and 13 Jbeta primers. Assay used: immunoSEQ multiplex PCR; TCRdb lists only in-frame clones, some missing. The profile covers 90,000 to 150,000 clones, with 76% appearing a single time and roughly a sixth taken by the ten largest. After removal of 4 bases from V and 3 bases from J, the junction contained 7 bases not matched to a gene. From germline, CDR1 is SGDLS and CDR2 YYNGEE. The CDR3 is made up of 15 amino acids. This clonotype was sampled from a man in his forties or fifties in good health and CMV-seropositive. Sequencing was performed on PBMCs. V usage is TRBV9 and J usage is TRBJ2-3; 8 positions agree with TRBD1. The chain's CDR3 is CASSFQGARTDTQYF. The CDR3 DNA reads as TGTGCCAGCAGCTTCCAGGGGGCGAGGACAGATACGCAGTATTTT.